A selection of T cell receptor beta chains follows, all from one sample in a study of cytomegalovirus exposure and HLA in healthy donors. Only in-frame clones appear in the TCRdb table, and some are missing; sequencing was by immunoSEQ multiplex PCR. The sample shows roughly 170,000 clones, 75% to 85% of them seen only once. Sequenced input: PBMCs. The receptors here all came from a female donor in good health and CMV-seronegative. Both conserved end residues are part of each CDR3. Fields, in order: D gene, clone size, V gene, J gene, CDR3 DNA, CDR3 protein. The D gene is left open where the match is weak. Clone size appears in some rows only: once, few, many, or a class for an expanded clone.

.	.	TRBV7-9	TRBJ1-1	TGTGCCAGCAGCTTAGTCACTCAGGGGGCTTTCTTT	CASSLVTQGAFF
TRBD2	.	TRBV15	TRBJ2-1	TGTGCCACCAGCAGAGATTGGACTAGCGGGAGGGCCAGGGATGAGCAGTTCTTC	CATSRDWTSGRARDEQFF
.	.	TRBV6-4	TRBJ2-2	TGTGCCAGCAGTGACTCTAGTGGGGAGCTGTTTTTT	CASSDSSGELFF
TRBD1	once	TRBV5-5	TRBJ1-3	TGTGCCAGCAGCTTGGGGGTACAGGGGCCGAGCTCTGGAAACACCATATATTTT	CASSLGVQGPSSGNTIYF
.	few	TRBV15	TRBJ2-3	TGTGCCACCAGCCCCTGGGGCAGGGACACAGATACGCAGTATTTT	CATSPWGRDTDTQYF
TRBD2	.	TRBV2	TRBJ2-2	TGTGCCAGCAGTCTGACTAGCGGGAGCCCCGGGGAGCTGTTTTTT	CASSLTSGSPGELFF
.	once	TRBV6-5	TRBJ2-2	TGTGCCAGCAGGCGCGCTAGGAACACCGGGGAGCTGTTTTTT	CASRRARNTGELFF
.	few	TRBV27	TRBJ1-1	TGTGCCAGCAGAGACTGGACTAAAATGAACACTGAAGCTTTCTTT	CASRDWTKMNTEAFF
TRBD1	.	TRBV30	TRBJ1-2	TGTGCCTGGACTCCAGGGGGGCCGTCGCCAAACTATGGCTACACCTTC	CAWTPGGPSPNYGYTF
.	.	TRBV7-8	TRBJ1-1	TGTGCCAGCAGCTTAGTCCGGGAAGCTTTCTTT	CASSLVREAFF
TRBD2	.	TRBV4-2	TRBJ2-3	TGTGCCAGCAGCCAAGATTCAGTACTAGCGGGGGGTGCTAGCACAGATACGCAGTATTTT	CASSQDSVLAGGASTDTQYF
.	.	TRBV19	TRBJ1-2	TGTGCCAGTAGTCAGGGCCCTGCTCGGGGCTACACCTTC	CASSQGPARGYTF
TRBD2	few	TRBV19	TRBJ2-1	TGTGCCAGTAGCAGAGCGGGAGTTACCTACAATGAGCAGTTCTTC	CASSRAGVTYNEQFF
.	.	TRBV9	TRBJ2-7	TGTGCCAGCAGCGACGGGACAACATCGGAGCAGTACTTC	CASSDGTTSEQYF
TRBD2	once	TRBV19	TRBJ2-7	TGTGCCAGTAAAGAAGACGGGAGGATTGTACGGGAGCAGTACTTC	CASKEDGRIVREQYF
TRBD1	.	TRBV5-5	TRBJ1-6	TGTGCCAGCAGCTCGCCTCTGGGACAGAACCGTCCCCTCCACTTT	CASSSPLGQNRPLHF
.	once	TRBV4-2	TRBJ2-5	TGTGCCAGCAGCCAAGATGGGAGTAGGAGAGAAGAGACCCAGTACTTC	CASSQDGSRREETQYF
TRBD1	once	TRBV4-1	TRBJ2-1	TGCGCCAGCAGCCACCCCTCGGGACAGCCATACAATGAGCAGTTCTTC	CASSHPSGQPYNEQFF
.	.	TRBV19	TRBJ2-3	TGTGCCAGTAGTATACCCCCAGGGACCTCCTCAGGGGAAGTCTTGTATTTT	CASSIPPGTSSGEVLYF
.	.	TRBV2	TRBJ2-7	TGTGCCAGCAGTGAACAAGGCAGGGGCTACGAGCAGTACTTC	CASSEQGRGYEQYF
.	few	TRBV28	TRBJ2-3	TGTGCCAGCAGTTCCCCGACTTTGGCGGGAAGGCCAGATACGCAGTATTTT	CASSSPTLAGRPDTQYF
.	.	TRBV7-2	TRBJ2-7	TGTGCCAGCAGCTTAAGGAGGCAGACCTACGAGCAGTACTTC	CASSLRRQTYEQYF